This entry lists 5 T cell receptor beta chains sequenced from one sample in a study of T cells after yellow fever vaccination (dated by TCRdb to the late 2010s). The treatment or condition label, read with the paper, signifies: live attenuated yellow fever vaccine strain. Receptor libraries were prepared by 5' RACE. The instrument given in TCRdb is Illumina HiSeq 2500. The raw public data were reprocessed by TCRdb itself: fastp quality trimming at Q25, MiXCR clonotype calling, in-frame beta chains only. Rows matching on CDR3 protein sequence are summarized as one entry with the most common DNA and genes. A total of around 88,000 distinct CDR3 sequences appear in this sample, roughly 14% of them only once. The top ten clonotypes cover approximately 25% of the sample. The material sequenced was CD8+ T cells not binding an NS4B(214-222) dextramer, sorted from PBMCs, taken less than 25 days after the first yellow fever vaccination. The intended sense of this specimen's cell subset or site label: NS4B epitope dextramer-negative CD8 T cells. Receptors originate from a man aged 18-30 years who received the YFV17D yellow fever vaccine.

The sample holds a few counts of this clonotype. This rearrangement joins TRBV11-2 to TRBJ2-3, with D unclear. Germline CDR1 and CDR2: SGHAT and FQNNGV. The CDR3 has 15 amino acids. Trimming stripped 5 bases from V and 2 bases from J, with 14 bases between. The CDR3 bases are TGTGCCAGCAGCCTGAGGCCAGACGCCACAGATACGCAGTATTTT. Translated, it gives CASSLRPDATDTQYF.

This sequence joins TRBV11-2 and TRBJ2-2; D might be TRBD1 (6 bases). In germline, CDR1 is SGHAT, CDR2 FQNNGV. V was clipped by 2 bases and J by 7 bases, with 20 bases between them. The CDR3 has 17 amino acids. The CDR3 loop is CASSLNGGLLEVGELFF. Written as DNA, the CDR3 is TGTGCCAGCAGCTTAAATGGGGGCCTGCTGGAAGTCGGGGAGCTGTTTTTT.

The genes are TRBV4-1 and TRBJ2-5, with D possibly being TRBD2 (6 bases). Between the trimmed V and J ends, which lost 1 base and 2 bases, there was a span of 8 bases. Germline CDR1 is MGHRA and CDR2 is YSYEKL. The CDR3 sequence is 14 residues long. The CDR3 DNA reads TGCGCCAGCAGCCAAGCCGGGGGTCAAGAGACCCAGTACTTC. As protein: CASSQAGGQETQYF.

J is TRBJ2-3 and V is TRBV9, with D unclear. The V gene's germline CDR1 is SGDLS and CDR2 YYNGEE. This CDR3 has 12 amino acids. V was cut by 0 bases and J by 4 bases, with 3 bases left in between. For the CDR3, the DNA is TGTGCCAGCAGCGTAGGAGCAGATACGCAGTATTTT. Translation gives CASSVGADTQYF.

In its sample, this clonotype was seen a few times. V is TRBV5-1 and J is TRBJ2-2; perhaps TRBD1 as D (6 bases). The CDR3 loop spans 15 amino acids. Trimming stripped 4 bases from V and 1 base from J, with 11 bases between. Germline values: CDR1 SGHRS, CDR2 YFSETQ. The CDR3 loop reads CASSPYRENTGELFF. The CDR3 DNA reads TGCGCCAGCAGCCCCTACAGGGAGAACACCGGGGAGCTGTTTTTT.